The TCR beta chain described here comes from a study of shared clonotypes between healthy human individuals. Sequencing used immunoSEQ multiplex PCR; TCRdb keeps in-frame clones, though not all of them. The data hold some 2 million clones, with 85% to 95% observed a single time. This CDR3 is built from 14 residues. The V end lost 0 bases, the J end lost 10 bases, and 10 bases lay between the germline ends. CDR1 is SGHTA and CDR2 is FQGTGA in the germline V gene. This chain uses TRBV7-3 with TRBJ1-6; D gene unclear. Input material: naive CD4+ T cells sorted from blood. Subset of the sample: CD45RA+ positively selected. The clonotype comes from a man aged 18 to 30 in good health. CDR3 residues: CASSLTLGNSPLHF. In nucleotides, the CDR3 is TGTGCCAGCAGCTTAACCTTGGGAAACTCACCCCTCCACTTT.